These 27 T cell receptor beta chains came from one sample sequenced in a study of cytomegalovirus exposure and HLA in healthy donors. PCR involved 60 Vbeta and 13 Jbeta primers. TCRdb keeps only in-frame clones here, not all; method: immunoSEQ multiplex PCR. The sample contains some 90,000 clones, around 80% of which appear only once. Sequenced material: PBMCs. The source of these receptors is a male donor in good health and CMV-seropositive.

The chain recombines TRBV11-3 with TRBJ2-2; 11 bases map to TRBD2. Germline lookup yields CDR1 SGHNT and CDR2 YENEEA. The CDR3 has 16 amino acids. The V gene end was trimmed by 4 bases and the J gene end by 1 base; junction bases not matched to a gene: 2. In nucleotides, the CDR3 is TGTGCCAGCAGCTCCGGACTAGCGGGGAACACCGGGGAGCTGTTTTTT. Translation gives CASSSGLAGNTGELFF.

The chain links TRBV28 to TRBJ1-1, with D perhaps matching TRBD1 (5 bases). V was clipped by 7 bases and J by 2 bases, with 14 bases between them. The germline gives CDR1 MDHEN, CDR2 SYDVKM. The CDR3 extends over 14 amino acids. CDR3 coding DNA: TGTGCCAGCACCTTGGGGGGGTCCAACACTGAAGCTTTCTTT. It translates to CASTLGGSNTEAFF.

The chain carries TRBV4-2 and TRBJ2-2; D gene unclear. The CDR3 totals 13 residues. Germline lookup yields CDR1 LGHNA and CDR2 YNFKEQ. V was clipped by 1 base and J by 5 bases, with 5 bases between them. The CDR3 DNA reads TGTGCCAGCAGCCAAGTTACTACCGGGGAGCTGTTTTTT. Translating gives CASSQVTTGELFF.

CDR3: CASTTGGKDEQYF. CDR3 nucleotide sequence: TGCGCCAGTACAACAGGGGGTAAGGACGAGCAGTACTTC. The J gene is TRBJ2-7, the V gene TRBV5-1; 8 bases map to TRBD1. This CDR3 spans 13 amino acids. V lost 8 bases to trimming and J lost 5 bases; unmatched junction nucleotides: 9. In germline, CDR1 is SGHRS, CDR2 YFSETQ.

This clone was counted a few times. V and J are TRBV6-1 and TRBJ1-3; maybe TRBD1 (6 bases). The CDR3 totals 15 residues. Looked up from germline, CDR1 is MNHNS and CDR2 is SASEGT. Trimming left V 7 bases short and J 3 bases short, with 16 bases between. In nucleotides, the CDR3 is TGTGCCAGCAACTTGGGGGGGCGGCGTGGAAACACCATATATTTT. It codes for CASNLGGRRGNTIYF.

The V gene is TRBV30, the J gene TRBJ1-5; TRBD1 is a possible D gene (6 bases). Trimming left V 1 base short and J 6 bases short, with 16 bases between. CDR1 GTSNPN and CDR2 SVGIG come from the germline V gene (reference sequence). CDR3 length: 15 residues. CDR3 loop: CAWSGTVMGTQPQHF. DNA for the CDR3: TGTGCCTGGAGTGGGACAGTGATGGGCACTCAGCCCCAGCATTTT.

The CDR3 DNA is TGTGCCAGCAGCTGGACAGGGTTCTCCTACGAGCAGTACTTC. Amino acid sequence: CASSWTGFSYEQYF. This rearrangement joins TRBV27 to TRBJ2-7; 8 bases line up with TRBD1. This CDR3 has 14 residues. The V gene's germline CDR1 is MNHEY and CDR2 SMNVEV (reference sequence). After removal of 6 bases from V and 0 bases from J, the junction contained 4 bases not matched to a gene.

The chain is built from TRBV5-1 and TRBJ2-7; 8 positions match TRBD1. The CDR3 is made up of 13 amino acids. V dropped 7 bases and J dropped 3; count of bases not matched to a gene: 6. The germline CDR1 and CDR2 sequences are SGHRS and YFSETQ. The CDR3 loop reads CASARDRSYEQYF. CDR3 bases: TGCGCCAGCGCCCGGGACAGGAGCTACGAGCAGTACTTC.

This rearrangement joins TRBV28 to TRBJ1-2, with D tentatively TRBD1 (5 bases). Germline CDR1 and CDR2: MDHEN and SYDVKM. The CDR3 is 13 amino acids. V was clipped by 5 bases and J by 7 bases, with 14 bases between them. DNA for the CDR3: TGTGCCAGCAGTCCCCTGGTTGGGGCTGGCTACACCTTC. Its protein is CASSPLVGAGYTF.

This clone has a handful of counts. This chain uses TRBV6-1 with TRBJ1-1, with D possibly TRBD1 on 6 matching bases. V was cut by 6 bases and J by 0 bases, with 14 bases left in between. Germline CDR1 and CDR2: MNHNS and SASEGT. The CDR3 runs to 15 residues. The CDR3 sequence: CASSPDSTLNTEAFF. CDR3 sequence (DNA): TGTGCCAGCAGCCCGGACAGCACCCTGAACACTGAAGCTTTCTTT.

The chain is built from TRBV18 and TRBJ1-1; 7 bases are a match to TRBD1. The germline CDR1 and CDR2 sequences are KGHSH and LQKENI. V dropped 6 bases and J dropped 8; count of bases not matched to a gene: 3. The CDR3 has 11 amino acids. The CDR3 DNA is TGTGCCAGCTCGAGGGACAGAGAAGCTTTCTTT. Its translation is CASSRDREAFF.

The CDR3 DNA follows: TGCGCCAGCAGCTTGGTACGGGGGGGCGTACGGGACGAGCAGTACTTC. Protein: CASSLVRGGVRDEQYF. J is TRBJ2-7 and V is TRBV5-1, with TRBD2 matching over 8 bases. This CDR3 spans 16 amino acids. CDR1 is SGHRS and CDR2 is YFSETQ in the germline V gene. Germline trimming cut 0 bases from V and 5 bases from J; bases unmatched to any gene: 10.

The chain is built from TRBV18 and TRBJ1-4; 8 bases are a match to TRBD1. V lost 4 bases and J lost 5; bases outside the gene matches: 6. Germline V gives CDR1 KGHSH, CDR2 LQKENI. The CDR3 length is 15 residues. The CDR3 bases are TGTGCCAGCTCACTCCAGGGGGCGGCAAATGAAAAACTGTTTTTT. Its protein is CASSLQGAANEKLFF. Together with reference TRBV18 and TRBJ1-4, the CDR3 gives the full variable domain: NAGVMQNPRHLVRRRGQEARLRCSPMKGHSHVYWYRQLPEEGLKFMVYLQKENIIDESGMPKERFSAEFPKEGPSILRIQQVVRGDSAAYFCASSLQGAANEKLFFGSGTQLSVL.

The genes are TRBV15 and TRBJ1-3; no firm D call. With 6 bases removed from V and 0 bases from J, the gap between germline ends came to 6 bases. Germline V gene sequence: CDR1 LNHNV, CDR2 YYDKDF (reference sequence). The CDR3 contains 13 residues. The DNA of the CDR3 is TGTGCCACCAGGTCAGGCTCTGGAAACACCATATATTTT. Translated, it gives CATRSGSGNTIYF. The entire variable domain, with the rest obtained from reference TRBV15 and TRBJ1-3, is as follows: DAMVIQNPRYQVTQFGKPVTLSCSQTLNHNVMYWYQQKSSQAPKLLFHYYDKDFNNEADTPDNFQSRRPNTSFCFLDIRSPGLGDTAMYLCATRSGSGNTIYFGEGSWLTVV.

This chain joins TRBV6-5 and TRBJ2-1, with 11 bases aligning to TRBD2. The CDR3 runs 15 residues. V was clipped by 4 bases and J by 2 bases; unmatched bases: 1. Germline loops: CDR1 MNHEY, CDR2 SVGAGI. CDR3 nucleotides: TGTGCCAGCAGTTTGGGACTAGCGGCCTACAATGAGCAGTTCTTC. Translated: CASSLGLAAYNEQFF.

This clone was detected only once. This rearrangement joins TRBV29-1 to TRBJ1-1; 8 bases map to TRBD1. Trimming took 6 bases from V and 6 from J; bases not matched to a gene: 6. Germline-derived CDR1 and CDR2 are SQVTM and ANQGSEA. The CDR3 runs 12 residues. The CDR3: CSVAQGESEAFF. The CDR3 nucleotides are TGCAGCGTAGCACAGGGGGAGTCTGAAGCTTTCTTT.

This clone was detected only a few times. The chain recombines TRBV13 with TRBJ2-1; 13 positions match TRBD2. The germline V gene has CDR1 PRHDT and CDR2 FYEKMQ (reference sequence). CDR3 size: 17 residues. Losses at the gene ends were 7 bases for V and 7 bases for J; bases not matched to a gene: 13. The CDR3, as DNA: TGTGCCAGCACCGGGACTAGCGGGGCCCCAGATCATAATGAGCAGTTCTTC. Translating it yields CASTGTSGAPDHNEQFF. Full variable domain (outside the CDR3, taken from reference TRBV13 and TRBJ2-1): AAGVIQSPRHLIKEKRETATLKCYPIPRHDTVYWYQQGPGQDPQFLISFYEKMQSDKGSIPDRFSAQQFSDYHSELNMSSLELGDSALYFCASTGTSGAPDHNEQFFGPGTRLTVL.

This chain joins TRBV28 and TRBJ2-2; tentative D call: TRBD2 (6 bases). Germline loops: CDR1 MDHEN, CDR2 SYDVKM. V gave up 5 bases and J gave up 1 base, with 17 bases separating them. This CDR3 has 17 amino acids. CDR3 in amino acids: CASSLLWQGGNTGELFF. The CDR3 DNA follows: TGTGCCAGCAGTCTTTTGTGGCAGGGAGGGAACACCGGGGAGCTGTTTTTT.

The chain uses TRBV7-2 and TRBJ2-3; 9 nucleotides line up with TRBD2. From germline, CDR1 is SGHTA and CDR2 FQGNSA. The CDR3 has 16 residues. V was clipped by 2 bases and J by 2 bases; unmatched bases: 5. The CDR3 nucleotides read TGTGCCAGCAGCTTACTAGCGGGGCTTTCCACAGATACGCAGTATTTT. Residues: CASSLLAGLSTDTQYF.

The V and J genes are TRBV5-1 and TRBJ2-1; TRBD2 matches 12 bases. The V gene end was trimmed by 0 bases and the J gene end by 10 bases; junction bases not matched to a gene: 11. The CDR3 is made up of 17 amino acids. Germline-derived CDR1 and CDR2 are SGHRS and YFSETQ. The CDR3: CASSLASGGAGIAEQFF. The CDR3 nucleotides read TGCGCCAGCAGCTTGGCTAGCGGGGGGGCGGGTATAGCAGAGCAGTTCTTC.

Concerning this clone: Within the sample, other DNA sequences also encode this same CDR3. The CDR3 DNA reads as TGTGCCAGTAGACCGGGACAGGGCACTGAAGCTTTCTTT. Its protein product is CASRPGQGTEAFF. This rearrangement joins TRBV19 to TRBJ1-1; 9 bases line up with TRBD1. The ends lost 6 bases at V and 4 bases at J; junction bases unmatched: 3. This CDR3 is built from 13 residues. From germline, CDR1 is LNHDA and CDR2 SQIVND (reference sequence).

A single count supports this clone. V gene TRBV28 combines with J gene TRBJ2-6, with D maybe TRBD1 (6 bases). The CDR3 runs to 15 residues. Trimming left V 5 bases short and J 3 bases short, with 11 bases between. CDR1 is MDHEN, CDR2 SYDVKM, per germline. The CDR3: CASSPTGIGANVLTF. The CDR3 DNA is TGTGCCAGCAGTCCAACAGGGATTGGGGCCAACGTCCTGACTTTC.

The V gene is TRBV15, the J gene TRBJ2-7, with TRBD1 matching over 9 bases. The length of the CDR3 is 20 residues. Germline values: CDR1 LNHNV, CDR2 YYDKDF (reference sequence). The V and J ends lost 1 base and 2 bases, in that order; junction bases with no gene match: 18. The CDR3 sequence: CATSRVSNFARTGATYEQYF. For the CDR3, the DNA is TGTGCCACCAGCAGAGTGAGTAATTTTGCGCGGACAGGGGCAACCTACGAGCAGTACTTC. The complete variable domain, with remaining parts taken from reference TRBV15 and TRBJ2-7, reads DAMVIQNPRYQVTQFGKPVTLSCSQTLNHNVMYWYQQKSSQAPKLLFHYYDKDFNNEADTPDNFQSRRPNTSFCFLDIRSPGLGDTAMYLCATSRVSNFARTGATYEQYFGPGTRLTVT.

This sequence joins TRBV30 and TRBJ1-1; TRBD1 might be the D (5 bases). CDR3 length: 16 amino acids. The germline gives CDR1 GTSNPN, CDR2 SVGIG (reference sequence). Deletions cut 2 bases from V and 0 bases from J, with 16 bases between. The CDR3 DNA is TGTGCCTGGAGTTTAGCGGGGGGGAGGATGAACACTGAAGCTTTCTTT. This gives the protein CAWSLAGGRMNTEAFF.

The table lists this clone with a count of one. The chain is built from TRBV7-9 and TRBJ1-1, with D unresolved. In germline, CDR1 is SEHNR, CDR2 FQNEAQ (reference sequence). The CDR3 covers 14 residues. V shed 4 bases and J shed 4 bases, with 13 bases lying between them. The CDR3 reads CASSYFEEGTEAFF. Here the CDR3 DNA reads TGTGCCAGCAGCTATTTCGAAGAGGGCACTGAAGCTTTCTTT.

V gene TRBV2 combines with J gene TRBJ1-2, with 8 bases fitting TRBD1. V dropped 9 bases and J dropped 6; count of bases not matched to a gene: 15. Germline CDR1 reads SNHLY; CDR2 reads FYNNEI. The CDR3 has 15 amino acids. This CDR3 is CASSISQGAPHGYTF. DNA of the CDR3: TGTGCCAGTTCGATTTCTCAGGGGGCGCCCCATGGCTACACCTTC.

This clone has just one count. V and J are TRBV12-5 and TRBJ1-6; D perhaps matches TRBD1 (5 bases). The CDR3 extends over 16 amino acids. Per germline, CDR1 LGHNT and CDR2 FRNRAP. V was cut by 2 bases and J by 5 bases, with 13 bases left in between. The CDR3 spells CASGLRGGRDNSPLHF. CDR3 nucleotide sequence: TGTGCTAGTGGTTTGAGGGGTGGTCGGGATAATTCACCCCTCCACTTT.